This TCR beta chain was documented in a study of CD8 T cells in Susac syndrome. Study-wide findings and caveats: It was acknowledged by the study that relatively few individuals were included in its TCR sequencing and HLA analysis.

CD8+ and CD4+ T cells from blood underwent TCR beta sequencing. Controls were healthy donors chosen to match patients in age and sex. RNA amounts of about 0.45 to 1 ug underwent reverse transcription with random hexamers. Amplification of TCR beta CDR3 used immunoSEQ multiplex PCR across 54 Vbeta and 13 Jbeta. TCRdb re-analysed the immunoSEQ multiplex PCR reads in MiXCR, keeping a single row per CDR3 protein. Among about 100,000 distinct CDR3 sequences listed, approximately 95% were seen once. The CDR3 has 15 residues. After removal of 2 bases from V and 4 bases from J, the junction contained 4 bases not matched to a gene. Per the germline V gene, CDR1 is SGHTA and CDR2 is FQGTGA. On this clonotype: Its antigen is not known.

The chain employs TRBV7-3 and TRBJ2-3; 9 positions match TRBD2. The source is a human donor in good health. The sample consisted of CD8+ T cells from PBMCs. Here the CDR3 reads CASSLAGGPADTQYF. In nucleotides, the CDR3 is TGTGCCAGCAGCTTAGCGGGGGGGCCCGCAGATACGCAGTATTTT.